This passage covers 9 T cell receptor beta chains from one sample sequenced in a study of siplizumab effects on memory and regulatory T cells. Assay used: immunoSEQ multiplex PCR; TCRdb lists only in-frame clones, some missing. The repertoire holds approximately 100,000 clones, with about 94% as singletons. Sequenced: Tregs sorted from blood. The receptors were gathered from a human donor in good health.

The CDR3 sequence is CASSLAAGAVAGELFF. The CDR3 DNA sequence: TGTGCCAGCAGCTTAGCCGCGGGGGCGGTCGCCGGGGAGCTGTTTTTT. The genes are TRBV11-2 and TRBJ2-2; tentatively, D is TRBD2 (7 bases). This CDR3 is built from 16 residues. V was trimmed by 1 base and J by 6 bases, leaving 15 bases between them. CDR1 is SGHAT, CDR2 FQNNGV, per germline.

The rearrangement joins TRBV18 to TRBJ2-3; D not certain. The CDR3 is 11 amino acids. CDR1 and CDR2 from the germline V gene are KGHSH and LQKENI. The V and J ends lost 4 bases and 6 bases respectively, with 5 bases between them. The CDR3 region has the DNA TGTGCCAGCTCACGGCTCGATACGCAGTATTTT. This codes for CASSRLDTQYF. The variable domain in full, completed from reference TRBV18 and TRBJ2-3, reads NAGVMQNPRHLVRRRGQEARLRCSPMKGHSHVYWYRQLPEEGLKFMVYLQKENIIDESGMPKERFSAEFPKEGPSILRIQQVVRGDSAAYFCASSRLDTQYFGPGTRLTVL.

The CDR3 DNA sequence: TGTGCCAGCAGTTTAATCTTGGCGGGAGGAAAAGGCGAGCAGTACTTC. Translation: CASSLILAGGKGEQYF. V is TRBV27 and J is TRBJ2-7, with 8 bases identical to TRBD2. Trimming cost V 2 bases and J 6 bases; bases outside gene matches: 12. The CDR3 runs to 16 residues. Germline loops: CDR1 MNHEY, CDR2 SMNVEV (reference sequence).

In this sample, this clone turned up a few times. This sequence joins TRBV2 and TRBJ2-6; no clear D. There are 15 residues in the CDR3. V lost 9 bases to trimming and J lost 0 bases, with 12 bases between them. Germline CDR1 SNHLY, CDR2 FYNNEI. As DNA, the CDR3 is TGTGCCAGACCTAAGGACGGCTCTGGGGCCAACGTCCTGACTTTC. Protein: CARPKDGSGANVLTF. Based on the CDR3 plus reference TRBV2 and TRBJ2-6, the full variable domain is EPEVTQTPSHQVTQMGQEVILRCVPISNHLYFYWYRQILGQKVEFLVSFYNNEISEKSEIFDDQFSVERPDGSNFTLKIRSTKLEDSAMYFCARPKDGSGANVLTFGAGSRLTVL.

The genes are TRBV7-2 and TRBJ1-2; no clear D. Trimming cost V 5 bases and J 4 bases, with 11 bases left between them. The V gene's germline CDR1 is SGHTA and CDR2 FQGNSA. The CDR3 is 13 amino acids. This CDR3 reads CASSLPNSYGYTF. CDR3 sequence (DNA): TGTGCCAGCAGCCTCCCTAACAGCTATGGCTACACCTTC.

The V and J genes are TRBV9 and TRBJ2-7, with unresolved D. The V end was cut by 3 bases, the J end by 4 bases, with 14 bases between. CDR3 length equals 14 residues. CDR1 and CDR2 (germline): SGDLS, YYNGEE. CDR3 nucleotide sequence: TGTGCCAGCAGCGGCGAAGTAGATGGGTACGAGCAGTACTTC. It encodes CASSGEVDGYEQYF.

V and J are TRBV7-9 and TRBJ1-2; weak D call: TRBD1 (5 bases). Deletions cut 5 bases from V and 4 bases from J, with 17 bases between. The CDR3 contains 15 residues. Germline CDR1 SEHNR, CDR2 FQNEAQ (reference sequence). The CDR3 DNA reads TGTGCCAGCAGCCCCGGTGACTGGGGCTTCTATGGCTACACCTTC. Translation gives CASSPGDWGFYGYTF.

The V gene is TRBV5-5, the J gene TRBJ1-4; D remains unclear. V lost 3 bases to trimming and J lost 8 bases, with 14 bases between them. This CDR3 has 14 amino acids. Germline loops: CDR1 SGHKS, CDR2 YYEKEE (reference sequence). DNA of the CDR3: TGTGCCAGCAGCTCTGCGCCCCGGGAGGAAAAACTGTTTTTT. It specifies CASSSAPREEKLFF.

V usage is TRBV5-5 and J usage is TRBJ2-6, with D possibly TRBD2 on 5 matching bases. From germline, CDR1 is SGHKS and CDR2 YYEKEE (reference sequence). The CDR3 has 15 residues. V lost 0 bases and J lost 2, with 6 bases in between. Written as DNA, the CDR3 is TGTGCCAGCAGCTTGGAGCGGCCTGGGGCCAACGTCCTGACTTTC. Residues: CASSLERPGANVLTF.